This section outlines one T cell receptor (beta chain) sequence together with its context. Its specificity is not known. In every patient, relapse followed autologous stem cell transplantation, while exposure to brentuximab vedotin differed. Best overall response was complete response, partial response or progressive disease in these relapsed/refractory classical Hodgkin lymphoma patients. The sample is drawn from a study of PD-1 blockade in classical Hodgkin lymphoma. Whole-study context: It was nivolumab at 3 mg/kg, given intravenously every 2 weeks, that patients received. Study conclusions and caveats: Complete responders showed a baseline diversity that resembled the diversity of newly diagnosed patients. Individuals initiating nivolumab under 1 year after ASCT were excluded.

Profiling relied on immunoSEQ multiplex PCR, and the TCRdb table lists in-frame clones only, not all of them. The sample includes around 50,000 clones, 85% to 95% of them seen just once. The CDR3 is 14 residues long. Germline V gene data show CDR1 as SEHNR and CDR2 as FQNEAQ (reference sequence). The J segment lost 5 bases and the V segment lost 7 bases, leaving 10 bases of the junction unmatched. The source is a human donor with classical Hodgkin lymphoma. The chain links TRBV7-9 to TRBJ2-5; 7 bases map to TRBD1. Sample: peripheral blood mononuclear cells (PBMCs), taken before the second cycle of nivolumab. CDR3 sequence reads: CASTLTGPRETQYF. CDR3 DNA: TGTGCCAGCACCTTGACAGGGCCTAGGGAGACCCAGTACTTC.